This T cell receptor (beta chain) was profiled in a study of cytotoxic CD8 clonotypes in ibrutinib-treated CLL. Assay: immunoSEQ multiplex PCR; the TCRdb copy retains only in-frame clones and omits some. Of under 150,000 clones listed, around 84% were seen once; the top ten hold 3% to 4%. CDR1 is MNHNY, CDR2 SVGAGI, per germline (reference sequence). The CDR3 length is 15 residues. V was pared by 5 bases and J by 1 base, with 14 bases between. The sequence derives from a human donor with chronic lymphocytic leukemia. Sequencing used PBMCs, obtained after 24 months of ibrutinib treatment. The chain has TRBV6-6 and TRBJ2-5; D is unclear. The DNA for the CDR3 is TGTGCCAGCAGTCAGATTAAGGGCATCCAAGAGACCCAGTACTTC. Translation gives CASSQIKGIQETQYF.